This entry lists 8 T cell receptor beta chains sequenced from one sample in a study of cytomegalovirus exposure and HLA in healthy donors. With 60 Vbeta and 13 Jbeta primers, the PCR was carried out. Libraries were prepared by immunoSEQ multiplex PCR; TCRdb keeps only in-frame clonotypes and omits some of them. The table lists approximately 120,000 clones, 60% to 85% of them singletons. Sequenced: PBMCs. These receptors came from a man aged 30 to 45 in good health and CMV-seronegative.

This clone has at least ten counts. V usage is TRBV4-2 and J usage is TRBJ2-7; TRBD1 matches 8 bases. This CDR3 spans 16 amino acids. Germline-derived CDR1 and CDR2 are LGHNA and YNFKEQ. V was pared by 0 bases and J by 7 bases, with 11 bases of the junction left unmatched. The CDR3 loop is CASSQEMGQGAEEQYF. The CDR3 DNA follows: TGTGCCAGCAGCCAAGAAATGGGGCAGGGGGCCGAAGAGCAGTACTTC.

CDR3 DNA: TGTGCCAGCAGCGAATACAGGGTAAAGTATTTT. Its translation is CASSEYRVKYF. The rearrangement links TRBV6-1 to TRBJ2-3; D may be TRBD1 (6 bases). This CDR3 comprises 11 residues. Germline V gives CDR1 MNHNS, CDR2 SASEGT. V was pared by 6 bases and J by 13 bases, with 14 bases between.

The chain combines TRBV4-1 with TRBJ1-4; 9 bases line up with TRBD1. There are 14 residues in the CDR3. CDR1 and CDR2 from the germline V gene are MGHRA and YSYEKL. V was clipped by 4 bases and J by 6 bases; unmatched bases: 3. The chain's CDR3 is CASSLGTGYEKLFF. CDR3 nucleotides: TGCGCCAGCAGCCTGGGGACAGGGTATGAAAAACTGTTTTTT.

Here the CDR3 reads CASSNAAGSGEQYF. In DNA, the CDR3 is TGTGCCAGCAGCAACGCGGCGGGATCGGGTGAGCAGTACTTC. The J gene is TRBJ2-7, the V gene TRBV6-5; weak D call: TRBD2 (6 bases). The ends were cut back, 6 bases at V and 7 bases at J, with 19 bases in the middle. The CDR3 length is 14 residues. CDR1 is MNHEY and CDR2 is SVGAGI in the germline V gene.

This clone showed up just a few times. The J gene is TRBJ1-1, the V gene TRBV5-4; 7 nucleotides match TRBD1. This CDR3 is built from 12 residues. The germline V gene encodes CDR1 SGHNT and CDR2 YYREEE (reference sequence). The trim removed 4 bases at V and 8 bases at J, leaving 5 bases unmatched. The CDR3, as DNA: TGTGCCAGCAGCATGGACAGGACAGAAGCTTTCTTT. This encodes CASSMDRTEAFF.

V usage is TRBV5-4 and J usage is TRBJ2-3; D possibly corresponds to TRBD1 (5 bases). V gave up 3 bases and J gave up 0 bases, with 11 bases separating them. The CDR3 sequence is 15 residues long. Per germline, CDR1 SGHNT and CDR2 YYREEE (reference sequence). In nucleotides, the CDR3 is TGTGCCAGCAGCTCTAGGACATCTAGCACAGATACGCAGTATTTT. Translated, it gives CASSSRTSSTDTQYF.

The DNA of the CDR3 is TGTGCCAGCAGCCGACCGGGACAGAGCTCCTACGAGCAGTACTTC. This codes for CASSRPGQSSYEQYF. The V and J genes are TRBV7-2 and TRBJ2-7; 7 bases align to TRBD1. Trimming removed 5 bases from V and 0 bases from J; junction bases left unmatched: 7. The CDR3 is made up of 15 amino acids. Germline-derived CDR1 and CDR2 are SGHTA and FQGNSA.

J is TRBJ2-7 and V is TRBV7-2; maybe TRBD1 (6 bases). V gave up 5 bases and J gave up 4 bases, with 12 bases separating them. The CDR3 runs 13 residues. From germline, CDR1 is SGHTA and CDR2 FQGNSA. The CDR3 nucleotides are TGTGCCAGCAGCGTGAGCAGGGGATACGAGCAGTACTTC. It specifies CASSVSRGYEQYF.